Shown below are 4 T cell receptor beta chains from a single sample sequenced in a study of cytomegalovirus exposure and HLA in healthy donors. The PCR had 60 Vbeta and 13 Jbeta primers. Sequencing used immunoSEQ multiplex PCR; TCRdb keeps in-frame clones, though not all of them. The sample lists 150,000 or so clones, roughly 80% occurring once. Material: PBMCs. The receptors stem from a woman aged 40-49 years in good health and CMV-seronegative.

The chain combines TRBV9 with TRBJ1-4; possibly TRBD1 for D (6 bases). Germline V CDR1 and CDR2: SGDLS, YYNGEE. The CDR3 contains 16 residues. The V gene lost 0 bases and the J gene lost 7 bases, with 16 bases spanning the gap. CDR3 sequence: CASSVGGGFNSEKLFF. CDR3 DNA: TGTGCCAGCAGCGTAGGTGGGGGCTTCAACTCTGAAAAACTGTTTTTT. The full variable domain, in which reference TRBV9 and TRBJ1-4 provide the parts outside the CDR3, is DSGVTQTPKHLITATGQRVTLRCSPRSGDLSVYWYQQSLDQGLQFLIQYYNGEERAKGNILERFSAQQFPDLHSELNLSSLELGDSALYFCASSVGGGFNSEKLFFGSGTQLSVL.

The chain joins TRBV28 to TRBJ1-6; the D gene is possibly TRBD1 (6 bases). Trimming left V 5 bases short and J 5 bases short, with 7 bases between. Germline V lookup: CDR1 MDHEN, CDR2 SYDVKM. This CDR3 has 13 amino acids. The CDR3 coding sequence is TGTGCCAGCAGTCAGGGGAATAATTCACCCCTCCACTTT. Translating gives CASSQGNNSPLHF.

This clone was counted a few times. CDR3 nucleotide sequence: TGTGCCAGCAGCTTGGTAAGCGGGAGGGACGAGCAGTACTTC. Amino acids: CASSLVSGRDEQYF. This sequence joins TRBV7-9 and TRBJ2-7, with 10 positions matching TRBD2. Losses at the gene ends were 3 bases for V and 5 bases for J; bases not matched to a gene: 4. Germline lookup yields CDR1 SEHNR and CDR2 FQNEAQ (reference sequence). This CDR3 contains 14 residues.

The chain links TRBV6-5 to TRBJ1-3, with D hard to call. The CDR3 length is 12 residues. Germline V gene sequence: CDR1 MNHEY, CDR2 SVGAGI. V was shortened by 5 bases and J by 6 bases, with 8 bases between the two germline ends. As DNA, the CDR3 is TGTGCCAGCAGTGATGAGGAAAACACCATATATTTT. Its translation is CASSDEENTIYF.